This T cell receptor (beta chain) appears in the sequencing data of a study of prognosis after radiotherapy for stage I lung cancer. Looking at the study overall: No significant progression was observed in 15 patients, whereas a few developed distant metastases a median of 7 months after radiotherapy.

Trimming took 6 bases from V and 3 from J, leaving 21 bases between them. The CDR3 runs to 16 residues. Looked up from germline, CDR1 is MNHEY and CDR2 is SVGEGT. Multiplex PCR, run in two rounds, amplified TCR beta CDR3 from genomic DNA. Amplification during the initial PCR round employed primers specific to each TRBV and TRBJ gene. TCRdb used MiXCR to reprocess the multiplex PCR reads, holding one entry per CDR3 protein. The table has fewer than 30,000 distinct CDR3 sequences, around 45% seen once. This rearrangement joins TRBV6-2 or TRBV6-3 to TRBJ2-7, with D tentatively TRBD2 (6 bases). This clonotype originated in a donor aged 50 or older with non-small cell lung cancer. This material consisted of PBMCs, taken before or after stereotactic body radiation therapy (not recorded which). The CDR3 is CASSESHRLDFYEQYF. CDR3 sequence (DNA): TGTGCCAGCAGCGAGTCCCATCGACTAGACTTCTACGAGCAGTACTTC.